The 27 T cell receptor beta chains below were found in one sample sequenced in a study of spatial heterogeneity in lung cancer. TCRdb fed the 5' RACE reads into MiXCR, producing one record per CDR3 protein. Of roughly 9,700 distinct CDR3 sequences detected, around 4.2% appear once; the ten largest clones hold 15% to 20%. Time point given: blood taken at disease recurrence. Sequencing of whole RNA from tumor, nontumor lung or frozen PBMC involved no sorting. The sequenced sample was PBMCs, obtained at recurrence. These receptors were collected from a female donor with early-stage non-small cell lung cancer.

This clonotype was seen at least ten times. This beta chain turned up in a library designed for alpha chains; as an off-target read, its abundance says little. This chain links TRBV4-3 with TRBJ2-3; TRBD1 matches at 8 bases. This CDR3 region has 18 residues. V gave up 1 base and J gave up 2 bases; unmatched junction bases: 11. Germline loops: CDR1 LGHNA, CDR2 YSLEER. CDR3 protein: CASSQGRGQAIYTDTQYF. DNA of the CDR3: TGCGCCAGCAGCCAAGGCCGGGGACAGGCGATTTACACAGATACGCAGTATTTT.

This clonotype occurred many times. The library was designed around alpha chains, so this beta chain is a stray read whose abundance carries little weight. The chain couples TRBV9 to TRBJ1-5; D ambiguous. Germline lookup yields CDR1 SGDLS and CDR2 YYNGEE. Trimming took 4 bases from V and 4 from J, leaving 15 bases between them. This CDR3 spans 15 amino acids. The CDR3 DNA is TGTGCCAGCAGCCTCACCGACGGCCGAAATCAGCCCCAGCATTTT. Its protein product is CASSLTDGRNQPQHF.

This clonotype was detected ten times or more. This beta chain lies outside the target of a library built for alpha chains; its clone size means little. The chain joins TRBV27 to TRBJ1-5; TRBD1 is a possible D gene (5 bases). The germline V gene encodes CDR1 MNHEY and CDR2 SMNVEV (reference sequence). The CDR3 loop spans 13 amino acids. The V end was cut by 2 bases, the J end by 11 bases, with 13 bases between. The CDR3 DNA sequence: TGTGCCAGCAGTTTACAGGGAGGGGAGGCCCAGCATTTT. It yields the protein CASSLQGGEAQHF.

With regard to this clonotype: For a library built for alpha chains, this beta chain is a stray read; little rests on its size. V gene TRBV2 combines with J gene TRBJ1-2; unclear D gene. The V and J ends lost 3 bases and 3 bases respectively, with 11 bases between them. CDR3 size: 14 residues. Looked up from germline, CDR1 is SNHLY and CDR2 is FYNNEI. For the CDR3, the DNA is TGTGCCAGCAGTGAGCCAGGAGGCTACTATGGCTACACCTTC. Translated, it gives CASSEPGGYYGYTF. The variable domain in full, with the rest retrieved from reference TRBV2 and TRBJ1-2, is EPEVTQTPSHQVTQMGQEVILRCVPISNHLYFYWYRQILGQKVEFLVSFYNNEISEKSEIFDDQFSVERPDGSNFTLKIRSTKLEDSAMYFCASSEPGGYYGYTFGSGTRLTVV.

This clonotype was counted ten times or more. Found in a library prepared for alpha chains, this beta chain is an off-target read, and its abundance has little meaning. The chain recombines TRBV7-2 with TRBJ2-2, with 7 nucleotides matching TRBD1. Germline V gene data show CDR1 as SGHTA and CDR2 as FQGNSA. There are 16 residues in the CDR3. The ends lost 3 bases at V and 1 base at J; junction bases unmatched: 5. The CDR3 DNA reads TGTGCCAGCAGCTTTTTAAGGACAGGGAACACCGGGGAGCTGTTTTTT. Its protein product is CASSFLRTGNTGELFF.

This clonotype was detected many times. This beta chain appears as a stray read in a library generated for alpha chains; its size is not informative. The chain combines TRBV29-1 with TRBJ1-2; 7 positions match TRBD1. V trimming: 6 bases; J trimming: 6 bases; junction bases outside the gene matches: 10. The CDR3 contains 13 residues. The V gene's germline CDR1 is SQVTM and CDR2 ANQGSEA. The chain's CDR3 is CSVSQGSGDGYTF. The DNA of the CDR3 is TGCAGCGTGTCACAGGGGTCGGGGGATGGCTACACCTTC.

This clonotype was observed many times. For a library built for alpha chains, this beta chain is a stray read; little rests on its size. The V call is TRBV14, the J call TRBJ1-1, with D possibly TRBD1 on 6 matching bases. The CDR3 is made up of 14 amino acids. The germline V gene encodes CDR1 SGHDN and CDR2 FVKESK. Trimming removed 3 bases at V and 5 bases at J, with 13 bases between. Written as DNA, the CDR3 is TGTGCCAGCAGCCACAAACAGGGAGGAACTGAAGCTTTCTTT. Translated: CASSHKQGGTEAFF.

In its sample, this clonotype was seen many times. Within a library made for alpha chains, this beta chain is off target, and its count is uninformative. CDR3 bases: TGCAGCGGAACGAACACCGGGGAGCTGTTTTTT. Its protein product is CSGTNTGELFF. V gene TRBV29-1 combines with J gene TRBJ2-2, with no clear D. Looked up from germline, CDR1 is SQVTM and CDR2 is ANQGSEA. This CDR3 contains 11 residues. V lost 7 bases, J lost 0 bases, and 3 bases lay in between.

This clonotype was detected many times. Because the library targeted alpha chains, this beta chain is an off-target read whose size means little. The V and J genes are TRBV5-1 and TRBJ1-2; D perhaps matches TRBD1 (6 bases). V was trimmed by 5 bases and J by 5 bases, leaving 25 bases between them. Germline V gene data show CDR1 as SGHRS and CDR2 as YFSETQ. There are 17 residues in the CDR3. The CDR3 reads CASRERDTSVALYGYTF. Written as DNA, the CDR3 is TGCGCCAGCAGGGAGAGGGACACCTCTGTTGCCCTTTATGGCTACACCTTC. Using reference TRBV5-1 and TRBJ1-2 for the parts outside the CDR3, the full variable domain is KAGVTQTPRYLIKTRGQQVTLSCSPISGHRSVSWYQQTPGQGLQFLFEYFSETQRNKGNFPGRFSGRQFSNSRSEMNVSTLELGDSALYLCASRERDTSVALYGYTFGSGTRLTVV.

This clonotype has a count of ten or more. As an off-target read in a library built for alpha chains, this beta chain has a frequency of little significance. The chain joins TRBV2 to TRBJ2-5; D is possibly TRBD2 (6 bases). Germline V gives CDR1 SNHLY, CDR2 FYNNEI. V was clipped by 0 bases and J by 4 bases, with 9 bases between them. CDR3 length: 14 amino acids. The CDR3 region is CASSEARGRETQYF. The CDR3 DNA follows: TGTGCCAGCAGTGAAGCCCGGGGGAGAGAGACCCAGTACTTC.

This clonotype was recorded many times. This beta chain is off target for a library built for alpha chains, so its abundance means little. The rearrangement joins TRBV7-8 to TRBJ2-5; D remains ambiguous. Germline V gene lookup returns CDR1 SGHVS and CDR2 FQNEAQ. This CDR3 is 15 amino acids long. The V end lost 4 bases, the J end lost 5 bases, and 17 bases lay between the germline ends. Written as DNA, the CDR3 is TGTGCCAGCAGCTCCGCAGGCGTGGGCCTGGAGACCCAGTACTTC. This encodes CASSSAGVGLETQYF.

This clonotype was counted many times. The library was built for alpha chains, so this beta chain is an off-target read and its size means little. The chain is built from TRBV30 and TRBJ1-1; no clear D. CDR3 length: 15 residues. The V and J ends lost 0 bases and 5 bases respectively, with 16 bases between them. Germline CDR1 GTSNPN, CDR2 SVGIG (reference sequence). The CDR3 loop is CAWSVRSGLGTEAFF. CDR3 DNA sequence: TGTGCCTGGAGTGTACGATCGGGGTTGGGGACTGAAGCTTTCTTT.

This clonotype was seen at least ten times. Being off target in a library aimed at alpha chains, this beta chain has a size of little meaning. This sequence joins TRBV15 and TRBJ2-7, with 7 bases lining up with TRBD1. Per germline, CDR1 LNHNV and CDR2 YYDKDF (reference sequence). This CDR3 comprises 15 residues. V lost 1 base to trimming and J lost 2 bases; unmatched junction nucleotides: 5. The CDR3 spells CATSRAGTAAYEQYF. Written as DNA, the CDR3 is TGTGCCACCAGCAGAGCGGGGACAGCCGCCTACGAGCAGTACTTC.

This clonotype has only a few counts. This beta chain is off target for a library built for alpha chains, so its abundance means little. The J gene is TRBJ2-7, the V gene TRBV10-1, with 9 nucleotides matching TRBD1. The CDR3 totals 13 residues. V lost 6 bases and J lost 5; bases outside the gene matches: 5. From germline, CDR1 is WNHNN and CDR2 SYGVQD (reference sequence). This chain's CDR3 is CASRPGQGHEQYF. CDR3 nucleotide sequence: TGCGCCAGCAGACCGGGACAGGGTCACGAGCAGTACTTC.

This clonotype appeared many times. This beta chain is a stray read from a library made for alpha chains; its abundance is not meaningful. V usage is TRBV5-1 and J usage is TRBJ2-7; TRBD1 aligns across 9 bases. Germline V gives CDR1 SGHRS, CDR2 YFSETQ. V shed 3 bases and J 7 bases; nucleotides not matched to a gene: 11. The CDR3 length is 15 residues. CDR3 sequence: CASSSFGQGSDEQYF. As DNA, the CDR3 is TGCGCCAGCAGCTCGTTCGGACAGGGGTCTGATGAGCAGTACTTC.

In this sample, this clonotype turned up many times. Since the library was made to target alpha chains, this beta chain is a stray read and its abundance is not meaningful. The chain couples TRBV7-6 to TRBJ2-3; 9 bases line up with TRBD1. The CDR3 is made up of 15 amino acids. Germline V CDR1 and CDR2: SGHVS, FNYEAQ. Trimming took 5 bases from V and 3 from J; bases not matched to a gene: 6. The CDR3: CASSPGTGKTDTQYF. CDR3 in DNA: TGTGCCAGCAGCCCGGGGACAGGGAAAACAGATACGCAGTATTTT.

This clonotype was picked up many times. The library was built for alpha chains, so this beta chain is an off-target read and its size means little. The chain employs TRBV12-3 or TRBV12-4 and TRBJ2-3; D could derive from TRBD1 or TRBD2 (5 bases each). V lost 1 base and J 0 bases, leaving 17 bases between the germline ends. The CDR3 loop spans 18 amino acids. CDR3 nucleotides: TGTGCCAGCAGTTTAGTGTTGGGACGGATTTCTAGCACAGATACGCAGTATTTT. This translates into CASSLVLGRISSTDTQYF.

This clonotype was seen at least ten times. Since it is a stray read in a library aimed at alpha chains, this beta chain has a size that is not meaningful. The chain recombines TRBV28 with TRBJ1-1; TRBD1 agrees at 10 bases. CDR1 and CDR2 from the germline V gene are MDHEN and SYDVKM. The CDR3 runs 17 residues. The V and J ends lost 4 bases and 0 bases, in that order; junction bases with no gene match: 8. DNA of the CDR3: TGTGCCAGCAGTTCCCCGGGACAGGGGAACATGAACACTGAAGCTTTCTTT. Residues: CASSSPGQGNMNTEAFF.

This clonotype was recorded at least ten times. Being off target in a library aimed at alpha chains, this beta chain has a size of little meaning. The chain is built from TRBV28 and TRBJ2-7; 7 nucleotides agree with TRBD1. Germline CDR1 MDHEN, CDR2 SYDVKM. CDR3 length: 13 residues. V shed 2 bases, J shed 4 bases, and the junction held 2 bases outside the gene matches. This chain's CDR3 is CASSLPGQYEQYF. In nucleotides, the CDR3 is TGTGCCAGCAGTTTACCGGGACAGTACGAGCAGTACTTC.

In regard to this clonotype: This beta chain slipped into a library made for alpha chains as a stray read, so its size is not meaningful. This chain links TRBV9 with TRBJ2-7, with D tentatively TRBD1 (6 bases). The CDR3 is made up of 15 amino acids. Germline loops: CDR1 SGDLS, CDR2 YYNGEE. V was clipped by 0 bases and J by 3 bases, with 13 bases between them. The CDR3 coding sequence is TGTGCCAGCAGCGTAGCTTGGGGGCAGCTCTACGAGCAGTACTTC. This sequence encodes CASSVAWGQLYEQYF.

There are many counts of this clonotype. This beta chain is an off-target read within a library intended for alpha chains, so its frequency means little. The V gene is TRBV29-1, the J gene TRBJ1-3, with no clear D. The germline V and J ends were trimmed by 4 bases and 0 bases, with 4 bases remaining between them. The V gene's germline CDR1 is SQVTM and CDR2 ANQGSEA. This CDR3 has 12 residues. CDR3 sequence (DNA): TGCAGCGTTGGCGGCTCTGGAAACACCATATATTTT. Amino acids: CSVGGSGNTIYF.

This clonotype was seen more than once but under ten times. Since the library was made to target alpha chains, this beta chain is a stray read and its abundance is not meaningful. The DNA for the CDR3 is TGTGCCAGCTCACCCCGACTAGCGGGGGGAAATGAGCAGTTCTTC. It specifies CASSPRLAGGNEQFF. The V call is TRBV18, the J call TRBJ2-1; TRBD2 matches 13 bases. CDR1 is KGHSH, CDR2 LQKENI, per germline. With V trimmed by 3 bases and J by 7 bases, 3 bases remained unmatched. The CDR3 contains 15 residues.

This clonotype came up many times. This beta chain is a stray read from a library made for alpha chains; its abundance is not meaningful. The chain combines TRBV30 with TRBJ1-2, with D unclear. The CDR3 contains 12 residues. The germline V gene encodes CDR1 GTSNPN and CDR2 SVGIG (reference sequence). V lost 3 bases and J 8 bases, leaving 13 bases between the germline ends. The CDR3 is CAWSEGLAGYTF. DNA for the CDR3: TGTGCCTGGAGCGAAGGTCTGGCCGGCTACACCTTC.

This clonotype rates as medium-sized. A library prepared for alpha chains yielded this beta chain as an off-target read; its size is of little meaning. The chain is built from TRBV29-1 and TRBJ2-7; D tentatively fits TRBD1 or TRBD2 (5 bases each). Germline V gene data show CDR1 as SQVTM and CDR2 as ANQGSEA. V lost 2 bases to trimming and J lost 5 bases, with 16 bases between them. The CDR3 length is 14 residues. The CDR3 DNA follows: TGCAGCGTTGAATATCCAGGGACGAGGGACGAGCAGTACTTC. Translating it yields CSVEYPGTRDEQYF.

This clonotype showed up many times. Little can be read into the size of this beta chain, an off-target read in a library designed for alpha chains. V gene TRBV7-8 combines with J gene TRBJ2-1, with D tentatively TRBD1 (6 bases). The V end lost 7 bases, the J end lost 9 bases, and 16 bases lay between the germline ends. The length of the CDR3 is 13 residues. Germline CDR1 and CDR2: SGHVS and FQNEAQ. CDR3 sequence: CASIEVGAGEQFF. The CDR3 DNA reads as TGTGCCAGCATCGAAGTGGGGGCGGGTGAGCAGTTCTTC.

This clonotype was seen at least ten times. The library was designed around alpha chains, so this beta chain is a stray read whose abundance carries little weight. The chain uses TRBV20-1 and TRBJ2-1; 10 bases map to TRBD2. The CDR3 has 15 residues. The ends lost 5 bases at V and 5 bases at J; junction bases unmatched: 9. CDR1 and CDR2 from the germline V gene are DFQATT and SNEGSKA (reference sequence). The CDR3 spells CSAHPSGGRNNEQFF. CDR3 in DNA: TGCAGTGCTCACCCTAGCGGGGGCCGGAACAATGAGCAGTTCTTC.

This clonotype was observed many times. In a library made to pick up alpha chains, this beta chain is a stray read with a size that means little. The chain couples TRBV20-1 to TRBJ1-1; 7 positions agree with TRBD1. Germline V lookup: CDR1 DFQATT, CDR2 SNEGSKA (reference sequence). The CDR3 spans 16 residues. V shed 3 bases and J 5 bases; nucleotides not matched to a gene: 15. Written as DNA, the CDR3 is TGCAGTGCTAGTCGCGCAGGGGGAAGAGTGGGGACTGAAGCTTTCTTT. Residues: CSASRAGGRVGTEAFF.